This T cell receptor beta chain is from a study of T cells in Graves' hyperthyroidism and ophthalmopathy. The cohort's ophthalmopathy patients, a group with duration under 3 months, had a Clinical Activity Score of at least 3 and a NOSPECS grade of at least 4. The authors obtained PBMCs from about 9.5 ml of fresh peripheral blood. The source material, RNA transcripts, was used to amplify TCR beta CDR3 regions. Researchers ran a first-round RT-PCR on the TCR CDR3 using the HTBI primer set. MiXCR, applied by TCRdb to the multiplex PCR reads, yields one record per CDR3 protein. The sample lists hundreds of thousands of distinct CDR3 sequences, approximately 15% occurring once. This clonotype was recorded at least ten times. Antigen unknown. Germline V lookup: CDR1 LGHDT, CDR2 YNNKEL (reference sequence). The CDR3 runs 15 residues. J lost 8 bases, V lost 1 base, and 5 bases had no gene match. General study points: Researchers found most expanded thyroid clonotypes above 0.001 in blood as well.

Sample: blood. This chain links TRBV3-1 with TRBJ2-1, with TRBD1 matching 10 bases. The TCR originated in a man between 18 and 35 years old with Graves' ophthalmopathy. The DNA of the CDR3 is TGTGCCAGCAGCCAAGTTTTGACAGGGGGCCATGAGCAGTTCTTC. Translated: CASSQVLTGGHEQFF.